Below are 12 T cell receptor beta chains sequenced from a single sample in a study of T cell repertoires in cytomegalovirus infection (dated by TCRdb to the late 2010s). Reads for this sample came from an Illumina HiSeq 1500. The raw public reads went through TCRdb reprocessing: fastp at Q25, MiXCR clone calling, in-frame beta chains kept. Rows matching on CDR3 protein sequence are summarized as one entry with the most common DNA and genes. For this sample there are some 300,000 distinct CDR3 sequences; roughly a sixth appear just once. Clones ranked in the top ten supply about 11% of the sample. The sequenced sample consisted of PBMCs. Receptors were obtained from a human donor in good health (CMV status not recorded). Some clones in this sample may be carry-over from other donors' samples.

This clonotype has ten or more counts. The gene calls are TRBV7-2 and TRBJ1-2; maybe TRBD1 (5 bases). Trimming removed 1 base from V and 5 bases from J, with 11 bases in between. There are 14 residues in the CDR3. Per germline, CDR1 SGHTA and CDR2 FQGNSA. The CDR3 here is CASSLGGSEYGYTF. Here the CDR3 DNA reads TGTGCCAGCAGCTTAGGGGGCAGCGAATATGGCTACACCTTC.

This clonotype was seen at least ten times. The chain is built from TRBV7-8 and TRBJ2-5, with D perhaps matching TRBD1 or TRBD2 (5 bases each). Germline CDR1 and CDR2: SGHVS and FQNEAQ. The CDR3 loop spans 14 amino acids. Trimming took off 3 bases at V and 5 bases at J, with 13 bases between the two ends. CDR3 coding DNA: TGTGCCAGCAGCTTCGCCGGGACGAGGGAGACCCAGTACTTC. Translating it yields CASSFAGTRETQYF.

This clonotype was seen ten or more times. This chain joins TRBV7-6 and TRBJ1-4; 7 positions agree with TRBD1. The CDR3 loop spans 15 amino acids. Germline V gene data show CDR1 as SGHVS and CDR2 as FNYEAQ. Losses at the gene ends were 5 bases for V and 8 bases for J; bases not matched to a gene: 11. The DNA of the CDR3 is TGTGCCAGCAGCGGTTATCGACAGGGAGTCGAAAAACTGTTTTTT. Its translation: CASSGYRQGVEKLFF. Filled out from reference TRBV7-6 and TRBJ1-4, the complete variable domain reads GAGVSQSPRYKVTKRGQDVALRCDPISGHVSLYWYRQALGQGPEFLTYFNYEAQQDKSGLPNDRFSAERPEGSISTLTIQRTEQRDSAMYRCASSGYRQGVEKLFFGSGTQLSVL.

This clonotype appeared a few times. This chain uses TRBV20-1 with TRBJ2-5; D might be TRBD1 (6 bases). In germline, CDR1 is DFQATT, CDR2 SNEGSKA (reference sequence). The CDR3 has 13 amino acids. Trimming removed 5 bases at V and 0 bases at J, with 10 bases between. CDR3 sequence (DNA): TGCAGTGCTCAGACAGGCTACCAAGAGACCCAGTACTTC. Translated: CSAQTGYQETQYF.

The chain combines TRBV4-3 with TRBJ2-2; no definite D call. Trimming shortened V by 1 base and J by 3 bases, and 9 bases separated the two germline ends. Germline CDR1 and CDR2: LGHNA and YSLEER. The CDR3 spans 15 residues. The CDR3 DNA reads as TGCGCCAGCAGCCAAGCCACTCTCTACACCGGGGAGCTGTTTTTT. Its protein product is CASSQATLYTGELFF.

The sample holds a few counts of this clonotype. This chain joins TRBV15 and TRBJ2-3; 10 bases line up with TRBD2. Germline-derived CDR1 and CDR2 are LNHNV and YYDKDF (reference sequence). CDR3 length: 13 amino acids. The junction had 0 bases not matched to a gene; V was cut back by 6 bases and J by 3 bases. The DNA of the CDR3 is TGTGCCACCAGGACTAGCGGGACAGATACGCAGTATTTT. Its protein is CATRTSGTDTQYF. Complete variable domain (other parts from reference TRBV15 and TRBJ2-3): DAMVIQNPRYQVTQFGKPVTLSCSQTLNHNVMYWYQQKSSQAPKLLFHYYDKDFNNEADTPDNFQSRRPNTSFCFLDIRSPGLGDTAMYLCATRTSGTDTQYFGPGTRLTVL.

A few counts support this clonotype. The V call is TRBV15, the J call TRBJ2-6; 10 bases are a match to TRBD1. Trimming at V came to 2 bases and at J to 4 bases, leaving 2 bases not matched to a gene. The germline gives CDR1 LNHNV, CDR2 YYDKDF (reference sequence). This CDR3 comprises 16 residues. In nucleotides, the CDR3 is TGTGCCACCAGCAGAAGACAGGGGGCCGGGGCCAACGTCCTGACTTTC. This gives the protein CATSRRQGAGANVLTF.

The chain is built from TRBV18 and TRBJ1-1; D gene ambiguous. This CDR3 comprises 15 residues. With 2 bases removed from V and 5 bases from J, the gap between germline ends came to 15 bases. Per germline, CDR1 KGHSH and CDR2 LQKENI. CDR3 coding DNA: TGTGCCAGCTCACCAGACGGTGAGAGGGTGACTGAAGCTTTCTTT. Its protein product is CASSPDGERVTEAFF.

V gene TRBV9 combines with J gene TRBJ2-3; 7 bases are a match to TRBD2. The CDR3 contains 15 residues. The germline V gene has CDR1 SGDLS and CDR2 YYNGEE. The J segment lost 4 bases and the V segment lost 6 bases, leaving 11 bases of the junction unmatched. As DNA, the CDR3 is TGTGCCAGCACCATCCGGGGGGAGTTTGCAGATACGCAGTATTTT. Translating gives CASTIRGEFADTQYF.

This clonotype was seen repeatedly, ten times or more. The gene calls are TRBV27 and TRBJ2-7; TRBD1 agrees at 9 bases. The CDR3 is 15 residues long. Germline trimming cut 5 bases from V and 4 bases from J; bases unmatched to any gene: 9. Germline V gene sequence: CDR1 MNHEY, CDR2 SMNVEV (reference sequence). The CDR3: CASSESTGGGYEQYF. In nucleotides, the CDR3 is TGTGCCAGCAGTGAATCGACAGGGGGTGGGTACGAGCAGTACTTC.

Remarks on this clonotype: Compared with germline, one end of the junction differs, possibly owing to a read error. The chain recombines TRBV7-7 with TRBJ2-5; D uncertain. Germline V gives CDR1 SSHAT, CDR2 FNYEAQ (reference sequence). The CDR3 is 12 amino acids. The DNA for the CDR3 is TGTGCTAGCAACCGAATCGGAGAGACCCAGTACTTC. Protein sequence: CASNRIGETQYF. The full variable domain, completed using reference TRBV7-7 and TRBJ2-5, is GAGVSQSPRYKVTKRGQDVTLRCDPISSHATLYWYQQALGQGPEFLTYFNYEAQPDKSGLPSDRFSAERPEGSISTLTIQRTEQRDSAMYRCASNRIGETQYFGPGTRLLVL.

Comments on this clonotype: One junction end disagrees with the germline gene, perhaps due to a read error. The V call is TRBV29-1, the J call TRBJ1-1; 9 nucleotides align to TRBD1. From germline, CDR1 is SQVTM and CDR2 ANQGSEA. The CDR3 covers 14 residues. CDR3 sequence: CSVGRDRVNSEAFF. The DNA of the CDR3 is TGCAGCGTTGGCCGGGACAGGGTGAACTCTGAAGCTTTCTTT.